This T cell receptor (beta chain) was captured in a study of blood T cell repertoires in COVID-19. Study-wide context: Samples taken during acute and convalescent COVID-19 were collected in the United States, Italy and Spain.

The CDR3 is 13 amino acids. The germline V gene has CDR1 GTSNPN and CDR2 SVGIG (reference sequence). The V end lost 1 base, the J end lost 4 bases, and 10 bases lay between the germline ends. Here immunoSEQ multiplex PCR was the method, and the copy in TCRdb shows in-frame clones only, minus some. The data hold over 600,000 clones, with approximately 90% observed a single time. V is TRBV30 and J is TRBJ1-2; D not resolved. This TCR derives from a woman younger than 35 with acute or convalescent COVID-19. The sequencing sample was made of peripheral blood. The CDR3 sequence is CAWSADIRYGYTF. In DNA form, the CDR3 reads TGTGCCTGGAGTGCCGACATACGCTATGGCTACACCTTC.